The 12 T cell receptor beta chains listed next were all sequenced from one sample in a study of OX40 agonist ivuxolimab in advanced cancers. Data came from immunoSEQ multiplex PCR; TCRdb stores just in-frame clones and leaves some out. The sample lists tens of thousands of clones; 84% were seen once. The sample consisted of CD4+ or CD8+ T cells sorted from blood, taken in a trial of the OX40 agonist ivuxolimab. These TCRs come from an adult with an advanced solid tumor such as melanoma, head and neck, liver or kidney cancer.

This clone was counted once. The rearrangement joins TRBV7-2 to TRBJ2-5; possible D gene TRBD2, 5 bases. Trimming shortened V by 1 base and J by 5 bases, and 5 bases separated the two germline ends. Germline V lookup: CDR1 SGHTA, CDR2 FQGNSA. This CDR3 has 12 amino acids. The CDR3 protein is CASSLGRETQYF. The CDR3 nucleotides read TGTGCCAGCAGCTTAGGGAGGGAGACCCAGTACTTC.

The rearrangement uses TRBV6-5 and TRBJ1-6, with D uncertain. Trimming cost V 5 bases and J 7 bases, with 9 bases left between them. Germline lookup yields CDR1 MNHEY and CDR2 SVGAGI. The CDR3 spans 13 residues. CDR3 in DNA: TGTGCCAGCAGTGGACCGGTCAATTCACCCCTCCACTTT. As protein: CASSGPVNSPLHF.

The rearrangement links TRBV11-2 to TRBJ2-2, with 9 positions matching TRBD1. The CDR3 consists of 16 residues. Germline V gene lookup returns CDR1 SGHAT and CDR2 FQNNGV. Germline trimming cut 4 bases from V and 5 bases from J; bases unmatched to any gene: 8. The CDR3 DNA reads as TGTGCCAGCAGCTCCACCGGACAGGGGAGTACCGGGGAGCTGTTTTTT. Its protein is CASSSTGQGSTGELFF.

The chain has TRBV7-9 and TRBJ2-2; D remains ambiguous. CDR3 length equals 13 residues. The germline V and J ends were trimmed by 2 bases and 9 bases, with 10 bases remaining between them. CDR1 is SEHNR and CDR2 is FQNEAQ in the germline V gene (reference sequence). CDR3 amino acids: CASSLFLSRELFF. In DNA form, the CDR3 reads TGTGCCAGCAGCTTATTCCTTTCGAGGGAGCTGTTTTTT.

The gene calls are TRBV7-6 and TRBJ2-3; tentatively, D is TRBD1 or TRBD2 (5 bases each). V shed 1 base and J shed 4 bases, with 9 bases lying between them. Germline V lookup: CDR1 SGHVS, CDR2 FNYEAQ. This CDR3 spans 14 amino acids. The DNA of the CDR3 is TGTGCCAGCAGCTTAGTGCCGGGGCCAGATACGCAGTATTTT. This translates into CASSLVPGPDTQYF.

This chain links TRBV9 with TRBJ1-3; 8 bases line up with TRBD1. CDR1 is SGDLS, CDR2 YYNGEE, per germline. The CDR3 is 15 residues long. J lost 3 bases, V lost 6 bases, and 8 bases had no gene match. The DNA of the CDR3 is TGTGCCAGCACCACGGACAGGGCAGGTGGAAACACCATATATTTT. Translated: CASTTDRAGGNTIYF.

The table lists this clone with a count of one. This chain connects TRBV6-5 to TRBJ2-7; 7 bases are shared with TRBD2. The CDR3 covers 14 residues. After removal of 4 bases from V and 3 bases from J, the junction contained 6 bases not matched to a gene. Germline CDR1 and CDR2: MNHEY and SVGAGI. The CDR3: CASSSVRGVYEQYF. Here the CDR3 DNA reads TGTGCCAGCAGTTCCGTCCGGGGGGTCTACGAGCAGTACTTC.

The CDR3 here is CASSFTRANYGYTF. CDR3 nucleotide sequence: TGTGCCAGCAGTTTTACAAGGGCGAACTATGGCTACACCTTC. The chain recombines TRBV27 with TRBJ1-2; D ambiguous. The CDR3 contains 14 residues. The germline gives CDR1 MNHEY, CDR2 SMNVEV (reference sequence). V was cut by 3 bases and J by 2 bases, with 10 bases left in between.

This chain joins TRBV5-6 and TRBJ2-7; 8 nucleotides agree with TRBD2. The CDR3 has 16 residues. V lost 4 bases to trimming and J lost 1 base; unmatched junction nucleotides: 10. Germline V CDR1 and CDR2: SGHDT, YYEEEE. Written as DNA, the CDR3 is TGTGCCAGCAGCCCCTCCGGGACTAGGGTTTCCTACGAGCAGTACTTC. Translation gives CASSPSGTRVSYEQYF.

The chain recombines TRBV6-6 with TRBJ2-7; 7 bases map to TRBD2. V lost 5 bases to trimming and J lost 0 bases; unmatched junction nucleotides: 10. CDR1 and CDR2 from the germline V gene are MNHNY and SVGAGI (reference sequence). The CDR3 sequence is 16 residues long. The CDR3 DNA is TGTGCCAGCAGTAAACGAGGCGGGGGAAGCTCCTACGAGCAGTACTTC. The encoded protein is CASSKRGGGSSYEQYF.

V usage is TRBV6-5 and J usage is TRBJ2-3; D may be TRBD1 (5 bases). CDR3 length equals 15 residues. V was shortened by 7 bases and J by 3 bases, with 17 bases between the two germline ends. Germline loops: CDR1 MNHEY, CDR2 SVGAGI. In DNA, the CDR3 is TGTGCCAGCACCCCCCAGGGTTTGAGAACAGATACGCAGTATTTT. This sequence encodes CASTPQGLRTDTQYF.

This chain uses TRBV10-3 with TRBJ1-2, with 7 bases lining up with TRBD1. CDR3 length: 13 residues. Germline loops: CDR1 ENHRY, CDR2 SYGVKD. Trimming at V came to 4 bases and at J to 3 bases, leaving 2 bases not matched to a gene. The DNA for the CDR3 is TGTGCCATCAGTGGGACAGGCGACTATGGCTACACCTTC. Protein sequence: CAISGTGDYGYTF.